This entry features one T cell receptor (beta chain) sequence. Its antigen remains unidentified. This specimen comes from a study of T cell repertoires in cytomegalovirus infection. About the study: Recently described HLA-C-restricted plus well-studied HLA-B-restricted CMV epitopes were used. Through public TCR beta signatures, both CMV infection and matching HLA type were indicated.

TCRdb reprocessed the reads via MiXCR and lists one record per CDR3 protein. This table holds 570,000 or so distinct CDR3 sequences, 40% found once. V was cut by 5 bases and J by 0 bases, with 7 bases left in between. Per the germline V gene, CDR1 is SGHTA and CDR2 is FQGNSA. The length of the CDR3 is 13 residues. The J gene is TRBJ1-1, the V gene TRBV7-2; D unresolved. The sequence derives from a human donor in good health (CMV status not recorded). Some clones in this sample may be carry-over from other donors' samples. The sample in question was cultured PBMCs, obtained from culture after CMV antigen stimulation. The CDR3 DNA reads TGTGCCAGCAGCCGTTCAGTGAACACTGAAGCTTTCTTT. Its translation is CASSRSVNTEAFF.